The 12 T cell receptor beta chains presented below share a single source sample, sequenced in a study of beta chain features in type 1 diabetes. The antigens these receptors bind are not known. Overall study results and limits: Moderate yet significant TCRB CDR3 shortening was seen in Type 1 diabetes patients in all four CD4+ subsets.

The entirety of the isolated RNA underwent reverse transcription, so expressed TCRB transcripts were sequenced. Sequencing used immunoSEQ multiplex PCR; TCRdb keeps in-frame clones, though not all of them. The sample carries about 700,000 clones, 13% recorded once. Input material: naive CD4+ T cells from blood. The receptors stem from a man younger than 30 with type 1 diabetes.

The chain links TRBV29-1 to TRBJ1-1; 9 bases agree with TRBD1. The CDR3 extends over 13 amino acids. V dropped 8 bases and J dropped 5; count of bases not matched to a gene: 9. The germline V gene encodes CDR1 SQVTM and CDR2 ANQGSEA. CDR3 sequence reads: CSTRDRAGTEAFF. Written as DNA, the CDR3 is TGCAGCACCCGGGACAGGGCGGGTACTGAAGCTTTCTTT.

Worth noting for this clone: The same CDR3 arises from other DNA sequences in this sample as well. J is TRBJ1-1 and V is TRBV6-5, with 9 bases fitting TRBD1. Germline CDR1 MNHEY, CDR2 SVGAGI. CDR3 length: 14 amino acids. The V segment lost 4 bases and the J segment 3 bases; nucleotides outside the gene matches: 3. The CDR3 is CASSSGQGDTEAFF. DNA for the CDR3: TGTGCCAGCAGTTCGGGACAGGGAGACACTGAAGCTTTCTTT.

This sequence joins TRBV15 and TRBJ1-2, with 8 bases aligning to TRBD1. Germline V gene sequence: CDR1 LNHNV, CDR2 YYDKDF (reference sequence). J gave up 8 bases and V 7 bases, and 15 bases lay outside the gene matches. There are 15 residues in the CDR3. The CDR3 protein is CATNEGTGGRGGYTF. CDR3 DNA: TGTGCCACCAATGAGGGAACAGGGGGAAGGGGAGGCTACACCTTC.

V gene TRBV6-6 combines with J gene TRBJ1-1; 8 bases match TRBD1. Unmatched junction bases numbered 5, after V lost 6 bases and J lost 8 bases. The CDR3 sequence is 12 residues long. Germline V lookup: CDR1 MNHNY, CDR2 SVGAGI (reference sequence). CDR3: CASSSRQGEAFF. CDR3 sequence (DNA): TGTGCCAGCAGCTCTAGACAGGGGGAAGCTTTCTTT.

The chain links TRBV29-1 to TRBJ2-5, with 9 positions matching TRBD1. The CDR3 has 13 amino acids. The V gene's germline CDR1 is SQVTM and CDR2 ANQGSEA. V lost 5 bases and J lost 4; bases outside the gene matches: 5. Written as DNA, the CDR3 is TGCAGCGTTCGGGTGACAGGGGGAGAGACCCAGTACTTC. It specifies CSVRVTGGETQYF.

The V gene is TRBV9, the J gene TRBJ2-2; 10 positions match TRBD2. The V and J ends lost 3 bases and 2 bases, in that order; junction bases with no gene match: 4. CDR1 and CDR2 from the germline V gene are SGDLS and YYNGEE. The CDR3 is made up of 16 amino acids. CDR3 DNA: TGTGCCAGCAGCGCCATAGCGGGGGGTAACACCGGGGAGCTGTTTTTT. Protein: CASSAIAGGNTGELFF.

This clone has more than one count but fewer than ten. CDR3 sequence reads: CASSLDSQGSYNEQFF. The CDR3 DNA reads as TGTGCCAGCAGCTTAGATAGTCAGGGCTCCTACAATGAGCAGTTCTTC. The chain links TRBV7-2 to TRBJ2-1; possibly TRBD1 for D (5 bases). V gave up 1 base and J gave up 0 bases, with 10 bases separating them. From germline, CDR1 is SGHTA and CDR2 FQGNSA. This CDR3 region has 16 residues.

This clone was counted only a few times. V and J are TRBV18 and TRBJ2-5; 7 bases line up with TRBD1. The length of the CDR3 is 14 residues. The V gene's germline CDR1 is KGHSH and CDR2 LQKENI. J gave up 3 bases and V 3 bases, and 4 bases lay outside the gene matches. CDR3 in amino acids: CASSPGQPKETQYF. The CDR3 DNA sequence: TGTGCCAGCTCACCGGGACAGCCGAAAGAGACCCAGTACTTC. Filled out from reference TRBV18 and TRBJ2-5, the complete variable domain reads NAGVMQNPRHLVRRRGQEARLRCSPMKGHSHVYWYRQLPEEGLKFMVYLQKENIIDESGMPKERFSAEFPKEGPSILRIQQVVRGDSAAYFCASSPGQPKETQYFGPGTRLLVL.

This clone appeared a few times. Germline is not matched at one junction end, which may reflect a read error. The rearrangement joins TRBV25-1 to TRBJ2-1; D gene unclear. Germline loops: CDR1 MGHDK, CDR2 SYGVNS. CDR3 length equals 12 residues. DNA of the CDR3: TGTGCCAGCAGTGAAAACTACAATGAACAGTTCTTC. Its translation is CASSENYNEQFF.

The chain employs TRBV28 and TRBJ2-3, with D possibly matching TRBD1 (5 bases). Trimming removed 4 bases at V and 5 bases at J, with 19 bases between. The germline CDR1 and CDR2 sequences are MDHEN and SYDVKM. This CDR3 comprises 16 residues. The CDR3, as DNA: TGTGCCAGCAGTTCCCTCGACAGTCCGAAAAAAGATACGCAGTATTTT. Its translation is CASSSLDSPKKDTQYF.

The chain recombines TRBV7-9 with TRBJ1-4; D is uncertain. V was shortened by 3 bases and J by 0 bases, with 5 bases between the two germline ends. Germline values: CDR1 SEHNR, CDR2 FQNEAQ (reference sequence). There are 14 residues in the CDR3. CDR3: CASSLYSTNEKLFF. CDR3 sequence (DNA): TGTGCCAGCAGCTTGTACTCAACTAATGAAAAACTGTTTTTT.

The chain uses TRBV7-9 and TRBJ1-2; D possibly corresponds to TRBD1 (6 bases). The V and J ends lost 3 bases and 2 bases respectively, with 10 bases between them. This CDR3 region has 14 residues. From germline, CDR1 is SEHNR and CDR2 FQNEAQ (reference sequence). The CDR3 bases are TGTGCCAGCAGCTTGACAGGTCGGAACTATGGCTACACCTTC. It encodes CASSLTGRNYGYTF. Filled out from reference TRBV7-9 and TRBJ1-2, the complete variable domain reads DTGVSQNPRHKITKRGQNVTFRCDPISEHNRLYWYRQTLGQGPEFLTYFQNEAQLEKSRLLSDRFSAERPKGSFSTLEIQRTEQGDSAMYLCASSLTGRNYGYTFGSGTRLTVV.